The subject of this entry is one T cell receptor (beta chain). This sample is drawn from a study of blood T cell repertoires in COVID-19. Across the whole study: Some COVID-19 samples were acute and others convalescent; all came from the United States, Italy and Spain. Nucleic acid was either cDNA or gDNA, and it came from T cells, B-cell-depleted T cells, or PBMCs.

Germline CDR1 SGHAT, CDR2 FQNNGV. The CDR3 has 13 residues. With V trimmed by 5 bases and J by 3 bases, 1 base remained unmatched. In the authors' methods: Nucleated cell counts were estimated from reference gene primer amplification. Sequencing was performed with immunoSEQ multiplex PCR; in TCRdb, only in-frame clones are kept and a portion is missing. V and J calls and clone size come straight from that table; D and trimming were deduced from the DNA. In the table there are approximately 190,000 clones, roughly 80% of which are singletons. The chain links TRBV11-2 to TRBJ2-7; 10 positions match TRBD1. The sequenced sample consisted of peripheral blood. This clonotype originated in a man aged 55 to 69 with active or convalescent COVID-19. The CDR3 loop is CASSRDRGYEQYF. In nucleotides, the CDR3 is TGTGCCAGCAGCCGGGACAGGGGCTACGAGCAGTACTTC.